Following are 24 T cell receptor beta chains from one sample sequenced in a study of Ad26.COV2.S vaccination and SARS-CoV-2 variants. Measured with immunoSEQ multiplex PCR; TCRdb has only the in-frame clones, and not every one. The repertoire holds about 320,000 clones, over 80% seen once, with under 2.5% in the top ten. The treatment denotes: some 20 received Ad26.COV2.S at low or high dose, single or two shots; 5 received placebo; per-sample allocation not given. Sampling was performed 63 days after the first vaccine or placebo injection. The input for sequencing was peripheral blood, taken in a trial of Ad26.COV2.S vaccine versus placebo. These TCRs come from a person aged 18 to 65 who received the Ad26.COV2.S COVID-19 vaccine or a placebo.

The chain links TRBV27 to TRBJ1-1, with D unresolved. The germline V gene has CDR1 MNHEY and CDR2 SMNVEV (reference sequence). The CDR3 is 13 residues long. The germline V and J ends were trimmed by 2 bases and 0 bases, with 4 bases remaining between them. Written as DNA, the CDR3 is TGTGCCAGCAGTTTAATGGTGAACACTGAAGCTTTCTTT. It is translated as CASSLMVNTEAFF.

The rearrangement links TRBV2 to TRBJ2-7, with 9 bases matching TRBD1. Germline lookup yields CDR1 SNHLY and CDR2 FYNNEI. This CDR3 has 15 residues. The V segment lost 6 bases and the J segment 5 bases; nucleotides outside the gene matches: 11. The CDR3: CASSRATGGRNEQYF. DNA for the CDR3: TGTGCCAGCAGCAGAGCGACAGGGGGAAGGAACGAGCAGTACTTC.

The chain joins TRBV5-1 to TRBJ2-3, with a possible D match to TRBD1 (5 bases). The germline V gene encodes CDR1 SGHRS and CDR2 YFSETQ. The CDR3 has 15 residues. V lost 0 bases, J lost 1 base, and 9 bases lay in between. CDR3 DNA sequence: TGCGCCAGCAGCTTGGGGCAGGGCGGCACAGATACGCAGTATTTT. This encodes CASSLGQGGTDTQYF.

The CDR3 is CASSSLWGDTGELFF. CDR3 in DNA: TGTGCCAGCAGTTCTCTCTGGGGGGACACCGGGGAGCTGTTTTTT. The genes are TRBV28 and TRBJ2-2; D may be TRBD2 (6 bases). The CDR3 consists of 15 residues. Germline V gene data show CDR1 as MDHEN and CDR2 as SYDVKM. V was clipped by 4 bases and J by 3 bases, with 12 bases between them.

V usage is TRBV27 and J usage is TRBJ2-7, with D maybe TRBD1 (5 bases). The CDR3 covers 13 residues. Germline CDR1 MNHEY, CDR2 SMNVEV (reference sequence). V dropped 3 bases and J dropped 5 bases, with 11 bases sitting between them. CDR3 amino acids: CASSLGRVNEQYF. CDR3 coding DNA: TGTGCCAGCAGTTTGGGCAGGGTAAACGAGCAGTACTTC.

The V gene is TRBV30, the J gene TRBJ2-7, with a tentative D call TRBD2 (5 bases). From germline, CDR1 is GTSNPN and CDR2 SVGIG (reference sequence). The CDR3 runs 13 residues. V lost 2 bases and J 2 bases, leaving 10 bases between the germline ends. The CDR3 here is CAWSPAVAYEQYF. For the CDR3, the DNA is TGTGCCTGGAGTCCAGCGGTTGCCTACGAGCAGTACTTC.

This sequence joins TRBV11-1 and TRBJ1-1; D is perhaps TRBD1 (5 bases). In germline, CDR1 is SGHAT, CDR2 FQDESV (reference sequence). V lost 5 bases, J lost 4 bases, and 14 bases lay in between. The CDR3 extends over 14 amino acids. In nucleotides, the CDR3 is TGTGCCAGCAGCCTCCTACGACAGCCCACTGAAGCTTTCTTT. It encodes CASSLLRQPTEAFF.

This rearrangement joins TRBV7-9 to TRBJ2-5; 9 nucleotides line up with TRBD1. J lost 5 bases, V lost 0 bases, and 10 bases had no gene match. CDR1 is SEHNR, CDR2 FQNEAQ, per germline (reference sequence). The CDR3 spans 17 residues. CDR3: CASSLAETGGSRETQYF. Here the CDR3 DNA reads TGTGCCAGCAGCTTAGCGGAAACAGGGGGCTCCAGGGAGACCCAGTACTTC.

The rearrangement joins TRBV28 to TRBJ1-2; TRBD1 might be the D (6 bases). Trimming removed 8 bases at V and 10 bases at J, with 23 bases between. The CDR3 loop spans 14 amino acids. CDR1 and CDR2 (germline): MDHEN, SYDVKM. CDR3 in amino acids: CASQPGTPKHDYTF. The CDR3 region has the DNA TGTGCCAGCCAGCCCGGGACACCTAAGCATGACTACACCTTC.

V is TRBV5-4 and J is TRBJ1-1; TRBD1 might be the D (5 bases). The germline V and J ends were trimmed by 4 bases and 12 bases, with 16 bases remaining between them. This CDR3 is 12 amino acids long. Germline lookup yields CDR1 SGHNT and CDR2 YYREEE (reference sequence). The CDR3 bases are TGTGCCAGCAGCGGGATAAGGGGTTCGACTTTCTTT. It encodes CASSGIRGSTFF.

The chain couples TRBV5-1 to TRBJ1-2; D may be TRBD1 (6 bases). V was trimmed by 4 bases and J by 2 bases, leaving 12 bases between them. This CDR3 region has 14 residues. From germline, CDR1 is SGHRS and CDR2 YFSETQ. The CDR3 region has the DNA TGCGCCAGCAGCGTACAGGGAGGCAACTATGGCTACACCTTC. Amino acid sequence: CASSVQGGNYGYTF.

The chain employs TRBV6-6 and TRBJ1-5; possible D gene TRBD1, 5 bases. This CDR3 is built from 19 residues. V lost 6 bases, J lost 0 bases, and 24 bases lay in between. The germline CDR1 and CDR2 sequences are MNHNY and SVGAGI (reference sequence). As DNA, the CDR3 is TGTGCCAGCAGCTTTGTCCGGGACGGACTCAAAAATAGCAATCAGCCCCAGCATTTT. This codes for CASSFVRDGLKNSNQPQHF.

On this clone itself: Other DNA variants within this sample encode the same CDR3. The chain couples TRBV19 to TRBJ2-2; TRBD1 agrees at 10 bases. The germline gives CDR1 LNHDA, CDR2 SQIVND (reference sequence). The CDR3 consists of 14 residues. V trimming: 8 bases; J trimming: 6 bases; junction bases outside the gene matches: 6. The chain's CDR3 is CASSRTGGSGELFF. CDR3 DNA: TGTGCCAGTTCAAGGACAGGGGGGTCCGGGGAGCTGTTTTTT.

The rearrangement uses TRBV28 and TRBJ1-5; D gene uncertain. The CDR3 covers 13 residues. Germline CDR1 reads MDHEN; CDR2 reads SYDVKM. Trimming took off 3 bases at V and 6 bases at J, with 9 bases between the two ends. The DNA for the CDR3 is TGTGCCAGCAGTTTTCTGATTCTTCAGCCCCAGCATTTT. This sequence encodes CASSFLILQPQHF.

The chain combines TRBV27 with TRBJ1-5; the D is unclear. The CDR3 consists of 15 residues. Trimming removed 8 bases at V and 0 bases at J, with 14 bases between. Germline-derived CDR1 and CDR2 are MNHEY and SMNVEV (reference sequence). This CDR3 is CASGRNPSSNQPQHF. CDR3 bases: TGTGCCAGCGGGCGGAACCCTTCTAGCAATCAGCCCCAGCATTTT.

This clone was counted a single time. This sequence joins TRBV29-1 and TRBJ1-1, with 7 bases lining up with TRBD1. After removal of 7 bases from V and 3 bases from J, the junction contained 5 bases not matched to a gene. CDR3 size: 12 residues. Germline V CDR1 and CDR2: SQVTM, ANQGSEA. This CDR3 reads CSAGQADTEAFF. The DNA for the CDR3 is TGCAGCGCTGGACAGGCGGACACTGAAGCTTTCTTT.

The chain is built from TRBV14 and TRBJ1-3; 10 nucleotides agree with TRBD1. V was clipped by 4 bases and J by 7 bases; unmatched bases: 10. The length of the CDR3 is 16 residues. Germline CDR1 reads SGHDN; CDR2 reads FVKESK. CDR3 protein: CASSPGTGEKRNTIYF. The DNA of the CDR3 is TGTGCCAGCAGCCCAGGGACAGGGGAGAAACGGAACACCATATATTTT. The full variable domain, rest sourced from reference TRBV14 and TRBJ1-3, is EAGVTQFPSHSVIEKGQTVTLRCDPISGHDNLYWYRRVMGKEIKFLLHFVKESKQDESGMPNNRFLAERTGGTYSTLKVQPAELEDSGVYFCASSPGTGEKRNTIYFGEGSWLTVV.

The chain employs TRBV5-8 and TRBJ2-2, with 8 bases matching TRBD1. CDR1 and CDR2 from the germline V gene are SGHTS and YDEGEE. J gave up 4 bases and V 5 bases, and 7 bases lay outside the gene matches. The CDR3 sequence is 15 residues long. The CDR3 nucleotides are TGTGCCAGCAGGTTGACAGGGGTTGGCACCGGGGAGCTGTTTTTT. Encoded protein: CASRLTGVGTGELFF.

The chain carries TRBV5-1 and TRBJ2-7; TRBD2 matches at 8 bases. This CDR3 comprises 15 residues. Trimming removed 4 bases from V and 3 bases from J; junction bases left unmatched: 9. Germline CDR1 and CDR2: SGHRS and YFSETQ. The CDR3 sequence is CASSASTSVFYEQYF. The CDR3 DNA sequence: TGCGCCAGCAGCGCCTCGACTAGCGTATTCTACGAGCAGTACTTC. Complete variable domain (other parts from reference TRBV5-1 and TRBJ2-7): KAGVTQTPRYLIKTRGQQVTLSCSPISGHRSVSWYQQTPGQGLQFLFEYFSETQRNKGNFPGRFSGRQFSNSRSEMNVSTLELGDSALYLCASSASTSVFYEQYFGPGTRLTVT.

About this clone: A clone one base away is much larger, so this may be a read error. The V call is TRBV6-2 or TRBV6-3, the J call TRBJ1-3; D is undetermined. This CDR3 contains 12 residues. The V gene lost 4 bases and the J gene lost 3 bases, with 4 bases spanning the gap. Germline V CDR1 and CDR2: MNHEY, SVGEGT. This CDR3 is CASSSVGNTIYF. Here the CDR3 DNA reads TGTGCCAGCAGTTCAGTTGGAAACACCATATATTTT.

This clone was observed a single time. This rearrangement joins TRBV28 to TRBJ1-1; D is possibly TRBD1 (5 bases). CDR3 length: 14 amino acids. Germline CDR1 MDHEN, CDR2 SYDVKM. The V and J ends lost 9 bases and 1 base respectively, with 15 bases between them. The CDR3 is CASRLGGTNTEAFF. The CDR3 DNA reads as TGTGCCAGTCGACTTGGCGGGACGAACACTGAAGCTTTCTTT.

With regard to this clone: Different DNA sequences within this sample yield the same CDR3. The chain joins TRBV18 to TRBJ1-3; 8 nucleotides match TRBD1. Germline V gene data show CDR1 as KGHSH and CDR2 as LQKENI. This CDR3 spans 16 amino acids. The V segment lost 3 bases and the J segment 0 bases; nucleotides outside the gene matches: 4. The CDR3 DNA reads TGTGCCAGCTCACCGTCGGGGACAGGCTCTGGAAACACCATATATTTT. Encoded protein: CASSPSGTGSGNTIYF.

The sample holds one count of this clone. The chain uses TRBV11-2 and TRBJ1-2; 7 nucleotides match TRBD1. The CDR3 extends over 15 amino acids. The trim removed 2 bases at V and 4 bases at J, leaving 7 bases unmatched. The germline CDR1 and CDR2 sequences are SGHAT and FQNNGV. The CDR3 reads CASSLRLRDSYGYTF. In DNA, the CDR3 is TGTGCCAGCAGCTTAAGGCTCCGGGACAGCTATGGCTACACCTTC. Looking up the rest from reference TRBV11-2 and TRBJ1-2 gives the full variable domain: EAGVAQSPRYKIIEKRQSVAFWCNPISGHATLYWYQQILGQGPKLLIQFQNNGVVDDSQLPKDRFSAERLKGVDSTLKIQPAKLEDSAVYLCASSLRLRDSYGYTFGSGTRLTVV.

The chain is built from TRBV28 and TRBJ1-1; 8 bases are shared with TRBD1. The V gene end was trimmed by 5 bases and the J gene end by 1 base; junction bases not matched to a gene: 6. Germline CDR1 MDHEN, CDR2 SYDVKM. This CDR3 region has 15 residues. In DNA, the CDR3 is TGTGCCAGCAGTCCTGGGACAGGAAGGAACACTGAAGCTTTCTTT. Protein product: CASSPGTGRNTEAFF.